This T cell receptor (beta chain) emerged from a study of cytomegalovirus exposure and HLA in healthy donors. Primers included in the PCR were 60 Vbeta and 13 Jbeta primers. Assay used: immunoSEQ multiplex PCR; TCRdb lists only in-frame clones, some missing. The sample records roughly 130,000 clones, 80% being singletons. Findings and limits, study-wide: A few CMV-associated chains proved CMV antigen-specific in vitro.

Germline assignment: CDR1 LGHNA and CDR2 YNFKEQ. The length of the CDR3 is 14 residues. The V and J ends lost 1 base and 5 bases respectively, with 12 bases between them. A word on this clone: Its antigen remains unknown.

Sequencing was performed on PBMCs. The chain combines TRBV4-2 with TRBJ2-7, with D possibly matching TRBD2 (6 bases). The origin of this receptor is a man younger than 40 in good health and CMV-seronegative. CDR3 loop: CASSQAGEGHEQYF. CDR3 nucleotide sequence: TGTGCCAGCAGCCAAGCGGGAGAAGGCCACGAGCAGTACTTC.